This T cell receptor (beta chain) came from a study of blood T cells in healthy people across ages. CDR1 is SQVTM, CDR2 ANQGSEA, per germline. V was shortened by 0 bases and J by 2 bases, with 11 bases between the two germline ends. The CDR3 spans 14 residues. A second about 7 to 11 cycle PCR used barcoded and J-beta primers. Researchers report that each sample yielded at least 2.5 million CDR3-containing paired-end reads. TCRdb ran MiXCR on the 5' RACE reads and lists one entry per CDR3 protein. The data contain roughly 2 million distinct CDR3 sequences, around 48% of them seen just once; the ten biggest clones take up roughly 2.1%. This clonotype was observed a handful of times.

Sequenced: blood. The genes are TRBV29-1 and TRBJ2-7; D might be TRBD1 (6 bases). This clonotype was obtained from a woman aged 40 to 50 in good health. The CDR3 nucleotides read TGCAGCGTTGAAGATTCAGGGGAAACCTACGAGCAGTACTTC. Translation gives CSVEDSGETYEQYF.